This T cell receptor (beta chain) was recovered during a study of T cells in Graves' hyperthyroidism and ophthalmopathy. Study findings and constraints: From stable hyperthyroidism, ophthalmopathy was separated by a 13 V-J model.

RNA transcripts were the template for amplifying TCR beta CDR3 regions. The TCR CDR3 was amplified in a first-round RT-PCR using the HTBI primer set. TCRdb fed the multiplex PCR reads into MiXCR, producing one record per CDR3 protein. The sample has some 580,000 distinct CDR3 sequences; approximately 15% are singletons. This clonotype was seen ten or more times. What it recognizes is unknown. This CDR3 contains 14 residues. Germline values: CDR1 MDHEN, CDR2 SYDVKM. J was trimmed by 6 bases and V by 2 bases; bases with no gene match: 4. The sequenced sample was blood. The source of this sequence is a middle-aged woman with Graves' ophthalmopathy. The J gene is TRBJ2-1, the V gene TRBV28, with TRBD2 identical over 7 bases. The CDR3 here is CASSLAGEANEQFF. The CDR3 DNA reads as TGTGCCAGCAGTTTAGCGGGAGAGGCCAATGAGCAGTTCTTC.